This TCR beta chain was captured in a study of blood T cell repertoires in COVID-19 (dated by TCRdb to 2020 to 2022). Background for the entire study: Collaborator samples came from the United States, Italy and Spain and covered acute and convalescent phases of COVID-19. Where HLA class I and class II types were available, the types were taken from metadata supplied by the sample provider, not from assay-based typing. A de-identified subject ID, COVID-19 status, age in years and sex were almost always included in the sample metadata. The material from the prospective study consisted of cDNA or gDNA derived from T cells, B-cell-depleted T cells, or PBMCs. Samples were obtained from the ongoing ImmuneRACE study (first 160 participants) and from some 1,200 subjects provided by 6 global collaborators. Subjects who had been exposed to COVID-19, were actively infected with it, or had recovered from it provided the deeply sampled blood TCRbeta repertoires that made up the dataset. The repertoires were released in a freely available public database meant as a resource for research on the immune response to SARS-CoV-2.

Here is what the overall study found, with its caveats: The amount of clinical and demographic metadata varied by source and participant and was provided uncurated.

Note on this clone: This clone's antigen is unknown. Nothing much larger sits one base from this clone, and base qualities are not available.

The CDR3 starts with the cysteine, ends with the phenylalanine, and has 15 residues. Only the CDR3 DNA is retained, 45 bases long and in frame from the first base. CDR1 is given as SGDLS and CDR2 as YYNGEE, both from the germline V gene. Cut back by 4 bases and 4 bases, the V and J ends lie 17 bases apart. In Seattle, one collaborating source enrolled patients while the infection was active and tracked those patients longitudinally over the course of disease. Each collaborating institution followed its own protocols to collect whole blood in K2EDTA tubes. For TCRbeta analysis, collaborator samples were shipped as frozen whole blood, as isolated PBMCs, or as DNA extracted from either sample type. TCRbeta CDR3 regions were amplified from genomic DNA by means of the immunoSEQ Assay, a bias-controlled multiplex PCR. Turning to the authors' computational methods: Nucleated cell counts per sample were estimated from amplification of reference gene primers within the assay. To quantify the absolute abundance of each unique TCRbeta CDR3 rearrangement, sequence reads were collapsed and filtered. For each sample, productive Simpson clonality was calculated as the square root of Simpson's diversity index across productive rearrangements. TCRdb carries this immuneACCESS record with in-frame sequences only. Its versions omit some clonotypes, under half of them owing to an unresolved V gene in the studies checked, with the rest unexplained. The V and J calls and clone size were taken over from that table, and D and trimming were inferred from the DNA. The sample records around 340,000 clones, 75% to 90% of which are singletons. The ten largest clones capture just over 7% of the sample.

The sequenced material came from peripheral blood. The TCR comes from a woman in her sixties or seventies with COVID-19, enrolled during active disease. The chain is made from TRBV9 and TRBJ1-2; the D gene is perhaps TRBD1, from 6 matching bases. The CDR3 reads CASSYDRTLVYGYTF. The DNA sequence is given as TGTGCCAGCAGCTACGACAGGACGTTAGTCTATGGCTACACCTTC.